This TCR beta chain appears in the sequencing data of a study of blood T cell repertoires in COVID-19. Trimming at V came to 1 base and at J to 1 base, leaving 8 bases not matched to a gene. The CDR3 has 18 residues. Germline V gives CDR1 LNHNV, CDR2 YYDKDF (reference sequence). This clone was detected only once. In the original workflow: Quantification of nucleated cells was approximated via reference gene primer amplification. Sequenced by immunoSEQ multiplex PCR; TCRdb stores in-frame clones only, minus some. Clone size and V and J calls were adopted from that table, with D and trimming inferred from the DNA. Of roughly 140,000 clones listed, over 70% are singletons.

The source of this sequence is a woman between 55 and 75 years old with acute or convalescent COVID-19. What was sequenced was peripheral blood. The chain carries TRBV15 and TRBJ1-3; 9 nucleotides align to TRBD1. DNA for the CDR3: TGTGCCACCAGCAGAGGAAGGGACAGGGCCCGATCTGGAAACACCATATATTTT. Its protein is CATSRGRDRARSGNTIYF. The complete variable domain, with remaining parts taken from reference TRBV15 and TRBJ1-3, reads DAMVIQNPRYQVTQFGKPVTLSCSQTLNHNVMYWYQQKSSQAPKLLFHYYDKDFNNEADTPDNFQSRRPNTSFCFLDIRSPGLGDTAMYLCATSRGRDRARSGNTIYFGEGSWLTVV.